These T cell receptor beta chains were read from a single sample in a study of blood T cell repertoires in COVID-19. Clones were read by immunoSEQ multiplex PCR, and TCRdb kept only the in-frame ones, dropping some. Here the sample spans around 140,000 clones, roughly 86% being singletons. The material sequenced was peripheral blood. Every receptor here comes from a man aged 65-85 years with acute or convalescent COVID-19. CDR3s include the opening cysteine and the closing phenylalanine or tryptophan. The D gene is left open where the match is weak. Expanded clones are given a class, and other clones once, few, many or no size at all.

v_call,d_call,j_call,clone_size,cdr3_aa,cdr3_nt
TRBV2,.,TRBJ2-5,.,CASSEEGRETQYF,TGTGCCAGCAGTGAGGAAGGCAGGGAGACCCAGTACTTC
TRBV5-1,TRBD1,TRBJ1-6,.,CASSGMGQGSPLHF,TGCGCCAGCAGCGGGATGGGACAGGGATCACCCCTCCACTTT
TRBV9,TRBD2,TRBJ2-3,.,CASSVAGGREDTQYF,TGTGCCAGCAGCGTAGCGGGAGGACGGGAAGATACGCAGTATTTT
TRBV4-1,.,TRBJ2-7,.,CASSQSPGDSYEQYF,TGCGCCAGCAGCCAGAGTCCGGGGGACTCGTACGAGCAGTACTTC
TRBV10-3,.,TRBJ1-1,.,CAISESWGAKAFF,TGTGCCATCAGTGAGTCATGGGGAGCGAAAGCTTTCTTT
TRBV6-1,TRBD1,TRBJ1-4,few,CASSEAGLGESGTGEEKLFF,TGTGCCAGCAGTGAAGCTGGTCTTGGAGAAAGTGGGACAGGGGAGGAAAAACTGTTTTTT
TRBV7-3,.,TRBJ1-1,.,CASSLQGGDTEAFF,TGTGCCAGCAGCTTGCAGGGAGGGGACACTGAAGCTTTCTTT
TRBV18,.,TRBJ1-1,.,CASSGGQNTEAFF,TGTGCCAGCTCTGGCGGCCAGAACACTGAAGCTTTCTTT
TRBV28,TRBD1,TRBJ1-3,.,CASVYGQGAFGNTIYF,TGTGCCAGCGTCTACGGACAGGGGGCGTTTGGAAACACCATATATTTT
TRBV18,.,TRBJ1-5,.,CASSLGGVGQPQHF,TGTGCCAGCTCCCTTGGAGGGGTCGGTCAGCCCCAGCATTTT
TRBV27,TRBD1,TRBJ2-7,.,CASSSGQGGLEQYF,TGTGCCAGCAGTTCCGGACAGGGGGGGCTCGAGCAGTACTTC
TRBV15,TRBD1,TRBJ1-2,.,CATSRWGGQAISNYGYTF,TGTGCCACCAGCAGGTGGGGGGGACAGGCGATCTCTAACTATGGCTACACCTTC
TRBV19,TRBD1,TRBJ1-5,.,CASSRTGGGQPQHF,TGTGCCAGTAGTCGCACAGGGGGCGGCCAGCCCCAGCATTTT
TRBV19,TRBD2,TRBJ2-1,once,CATEAQPWTSGKDYNEQFF,TGTGCCACCGAAGCCCAACCTTGGACTAGCGGGAAAGACTACAATGAGCAGTTCTTC
TRBV19,TRBD1,TRBJ1-1,once,CASSPRTGIYTEAFF,TGTGCCAGTAGTCCAAGGACAGGAATATACACTGAAGCTTTCTTT
TRBV6-6,.,TRBJ2-2,.,CASSRTLGYTNTGELFF,TGTGCCAGCAGTCGAACCCTCGGGTATACAAACACCGGGGAGCTGTTTTTT
TRBV10-2,.,TRBJ1-6,few,CASIPGQWGSPLHF,TGCGCCAGCATACCCGGACAGTGGGGTTCACCCCTCCACTTT
TRBV6-4,TRBD1,TRBJ1-1,.,CASSRQGNTEAFF,TGTGCCAGCAGTCGACAGGGGAACACTGAAGCTTTCTTT
TRBV28,TRBD2,TRBJ2-7,.,CASRGTSGDYEQYF,TGTGCCAGCAGGGGGACTAGCGGAGATTACGAGCAGTACTTC
TRBV10-2,TRBD2,TRBJ2-5,.,CATVRGGGGETQYF,TGCGCCACCGTTCGCGGGGGGGGTGGGGAGACCCAGTACTTC
TRBV9,.,TRBJ2-3,.,CASSVGASSSTDTQYF,TGTGCCAGCAGCGTAGGGGCTAGCAGTAGCACAGATACGCAGTATTTT
TRBV4-1,.,TRBJ1-1,.,CASSQREGEAFF,TGCGCCAGCAGCCAGAGGGAGGGTGAAGCTTTCTTT
TRBV20-1,TRBD2,TRBJ2-7,.,CSASDLAGSSYEQYF,TGCAGTGCTAGTGACTTAGCGGGGTCGTCCTACGAGCAGTACTTC
TRBV5-6,.,TRBJ1-2,once,CASSLLTAPYGYTF,TGTGCCAGCAGCTTGCTAACAGCCCCCTATGGCTACACCTTC
TRBV10-3,TRBD1,TRBJ1-2,.,CALGEGAGGYTF,TGTGCCCTGGGAGAGGGGGCTGGCGGCTACACCTTC
TRBV27,TRBD1,TRBJ1-1,.,CASSLRGRSVNTEAFF,TGTGCCAGCAGTTTGAGGGGGCGCTCTGTGAACACTGAAGCTTTCTTT
TRBV6-1,.,TRBJ1-5,.,CASSELGVNNQPQHF,TGTGCCAGCAGTGAACTAGGGGTGAACAATCAGCCCCAGCATTTT
TRBV27,TRBD2,TRBJ2-3,.,CASSRSGGPTDTQYF,TGTGCCAGCAGTCGCTCGGGAGGGCCCACAGATACGCAGTATTTT
TRBV28,.,TRBJ1-5,.,CATGDGLEGNQPQHF,TGTGCCACCGGAGACGGATTAGAGGGTAATCAGCCCCAGCATTTT
TRBV5-1,.,TRBJ1-4,.,CASSGGEGGEKLFF,TGCGCCAGCAGCGGCGGCGAGGGAGGGGAAAAACTGTTTTTT
TRBV6-6,.,TRBJ2-3,.,CASSPTGGGLDTQYF,TGTGCCAGCAGTCCAACAGGGGGAGGGTTGGATACGCAGTATTTT
TRBV2,.,TRBJ2-5,.,CASSSSGSQETQYF,TGTGCCAGCAGTAGCTCGGGTAGCCAAGAGACCCAGTACTTC
TRBV7-3,TRBD2,TRBJ2-3,.,CASTPTLAGGPPDTQYF,TGTGCCAGCACCCCGACGCTAGCGGGAGGGCCCCCAGATACGCAGTATTTT
TRBV11-1,TRBD1,TRBJ1-6,.,CASSLAPTGASPLHF,TGTGCCAGCAGCTTAGCGCCGACAGGGGCTTCACCCCTCCACTTT
TRBV5-1,.,TRBJ2-3,.,CASSLAGGTADTQYF,TGCGCCAGCAGCTTGGCGGGGGGGACAGCAGATACGCAGTATTTT
TRBV29-1,TRBD2,TRBJ2-2,.,CSGRAGADTGELFF,TGCAGCGGCAGAGCGGGAGCGGACACCGGGGAGCTGTTTTTT
TRBV10-3,TRBD1,TRBJ1-2,.,CAIRNPTGGGYTF,TGTGCCATCAGAAATCCTACAGGGGGCGGCTACACCTTC
TRBV10-3,.,TRBJ1-6,.,CAITGEPQGDSPLHF,TGTGCCATCACCGGAGAACCCCAGGGCGATTCACCCCTCCACTTT
TRBV7-9,.,TRBJ2-3,.,CASSSNTDTQYF,TGTGCCAGCAGCTCCAATACAGATACGCAGTATTTT
TRBV12-3/TRBV12-4,TRBD1,TRBJ1-2,.,CASTSGQGYGYTF,TGTGCCAGCACCTCGGGACAGGGTTATGGCTACACCTTC
TRBV7-9,TRBD1,TRBJ2-5,.,CASSPLGQGAETQYF,TGTGCCAGCAGCCCACTCGGACAGGGGGCTGAGACCCAGTACTTC
TRBV2,.,TRBJ1-5,.,CASVPFTGNNQPQHF,TGTGCCAGCGTTCCTTTTACAGGGAACAATCAGCCCCAGCATTTT
TRBV6-5,.,TRBJ2-3,.,CASSYNRASTDTQYF,TGTGCCAGCAGTTACAACAGGGCGAGCACAGATACGCAGTATTTT
TRBV28,TRBD1,TRBJ1-3,.,CASRTGGNTIYF,TGTGCCAGTCGGACAGGGGGAAACACCATATATTTT
TRBV5-1,TRBD1,TRBJ1-5,.,CASSLSTGGNQPQHF,TGCGCCAGCAGTCTCTCTACAGGGGGCAATCAGCCCCAGCATTTT
TRBV7-2,TRBD2,TRBJ2-1,.,CASRGLAGGLEQFF,TGTGCCAGCAGAGGACTAGCGGGAGGTCTGGAGCAGTTCTTC
TRBV29-1,.,TRBJ1-3,.,CSVTRDIGNTIYF,TGCAGCGTTACCCGGGACATCGGAAACACCATATATTTT
TRBV7-9,TRBD2,TRBJ2-2,.,CASSLPGGGSGELFF,TGTGCCAGCAGCTTACCCGGGGGGGGCTCCGGGGAGCTGTTTTTT